This TCR beta chain was identified during a study of cytomegalovirus exposure and HLA in healthy donors. Sequencing was performed with immunoSEQ multiplex PCR; in TCRdb, only in-frame clones are kept and a portion is missing. The sample shows 110,000 or so clones, more than 75% of them seen only once. The CDR3 spans 15 residues. CDR1 is MNHEY and CDR2 is SVGAGI in the germline V gene. V lost 2 bases and J lost 1, with 9 bases in between. This rearrangement joins TRBV6-5 to TRBJ1-3; D gene uncertain. Sequencing was done on a sample of PBMCs. This TCR derives from a woman aged 25 to 39 in good health and CMV-seronegative. The CDR3, as DNA: TGTGCCAGCAGTTACGCGGCATCATCTGGAAACACCATATATTTT. Translated, it gives CASSYAASSGNTIYF.